This entry is about one TCR beta chain. There are a few counts of this clone. Its specific antigen is unknown. One base away there is no much larger clone; base qualities are not given. The immunoSEQ Assay, a bias-controlled multiplex PCR, was used to amplify TCRbeta CDR3 regions from genomic DNA. Regarding the original processing steps: Nucleated cell counts per sample were estimated from amplification of reference gene primers within the assay. To quantify the absolute abundance of each unique TCRbeta CDR3 rearrangement, sequence reads were collapsed and filtered. For each sample, productive Simpson clonality was calculated as the square root of Simpson's diversity index across productive rearrangements. In its TCRdb copy, this immuneACCESS table keeps in-frame sequences only and misses some clones. Where compared with another copy, unresolved V genes explain less than half of these, and the others have no known cause. V and J calls and clone size are as listed in that table; D and trimming were resolved from the DNA. The sample table contains 150,000 to 200,000 clones; only one count was recorded for about 86% of them. Approximately 15% of the sample comes from the top ten.

These data are taken from a study of blood T cell repertoires in COVID-19 (dated by TCRdb to about 2020). Background for the entire study: Samples from collaborators originated in the United States, Italy and Spain and spanned both the acute and convalescent phases of COVID-19. The prospective study material was composed of cDNA or gDNA derived from T cells, B-cell-depleted T cells, or PBMCs. The dataset comprised deeply sampled blood TCRbeta repertoires from subjects exposed to, actively infected with, or recovered from COVID-19. A freely available public database, intended as a resource for researchers studying the immune response to SARS-CoV-2, is where the repertoires were released. The samples were drawn from two sources: the first 160 participants of the ongoing ImmuneRACE study, and 1,254 subjects contributed by 6 global collaborators. A de-identified subject ID, COVID-19 status, age in years and sex were almost always included in the sample metadata. HLA class I and class II types, where available, came from metadata supplied by the sample provider rather than from assay-based typing.

Including cysteine and phenylalanine, the CDR3 has 17 amino acids. Just CDR3 DNA is preserved here, 51 bases in frame from base 1. CDR1 MDHEN and CDR2 SYDVKM are derived from the germline V gene. Unmatched junction bases come to 16, with V trimmed by 8 bases and J by 5 bases. General study outcomes and caveats: How much clinical and demographic metadata was included differed by source and by participant, and the metadata was provided uncurated.

Each collaborating institution followed its own protocols to collect whole blood in K2EDTA tubes. For TCRbeta analysis, collaborators shipped samples in one of three forms: frozen whole blood, isolated PBMCs, or DNA extracted from either of those sample types. The sequence joins TRBV28 to TRBJ2-1; TRBD2 agrees with 9 junctional bases. This receptor was identified in a man between 25 and 39 years old with active or convalescent COVID-19. Sequenced sample: peripheral blood. The DNA sequence is as follows: TGTGCCAGCGAAGGAGTCGCGGGGGGGCCGTCGAACAATGAGCAGTTCTTC. This gives the protein CASEGVAGGPSNNEQFF. Here the CDR3 is joined to the reference TRBV28 and TRBJ2-1 genes, and the full variable domain is: DVKVTQSSRYLVKRTGEKVFLECVQDMDHENMFWYRQDPGLGLRLIYFSYDVKMKEKGDIPEGYSVSREKKERFSLILESASTNQTSMYLCASEGVAGGPSNNEQFFGPGTRLTVL.